These 2 T cell receptor beta chains were all obtained from the same sample, sequenced in a study of response to subunit inactivated influenza vaccine. From the RT-PCR reads, TCRdb called clonotypes with MiXCR, one entry per CDR3 protein. This table has about 520,000 distinct CDR3 sequences, roughly 7.9% appearing once. The specimen comprised PBMCs from blood, sampled roughly 24 months after vaccination. The source of these receptors is a man between 50 and 75 years old who received an inactivated influenza vaccine.

This clonotype was detected a few times. The CDR3, as DNA: TGTGCCAGCAGTTTAGACGGGCCAGGACGGCGGGTTGAGTACTTC. Translated, it gives CASSLDGPGRRVEYF. The chain joins TRBV28 to TRBJ2-4, with D maybe TRBD2 (5 bases). Germline V lookup: CDR1 MDHEN, CDR2 SYDVKM. With 2 bases removed from V and 14 bases from J, the gap between germline ends came to 22 bases. The CDR3 runs to 15 residues.

V is TRBV28 and J is TRBJ2-1; D possibly corresponds to TRBD1 (8 bases). This CDR3 spans 13 amino acids. V lost 10 bases to trimming and J lost 6 bases, with 16 bases between them. The germline CDR1 and CDR2 sequences are MDHEN and SYDVKM. This CDR3 is CATTGGAFNEQFF. The CDR3 bases are TGTGCCACTACAGGGGGGGCCTTCAATGAGCAGTTCTTC.